This T cell receptor beta chain was identified during a study of T cells in Graves' hyperthyroidism and ophthalmopathy. This clonotype was found many times. The antigen remains unidentified. Study-wide points: Most clonotypes expanded in thyroid above 0.001 were likewise present in blood.

Per the germline V gene, CDR1 is LGHDT and CDR2 is YNNKEL (reference sequence). CDR3 length: 15 amino acids. The V end was cut by 1 base, the J end by 0 bases, with 10 bases between. The CDR3 regions of TCR beta were amplified from RNA transcripts. The HTBI primer set served for first-round RT-PCR of the TCR CDR3. MiXCR, run by TCRdb on the multiplex PCR reads, gives a single entry per CDR3 protein. The sample has 550,000 to 600,000 distinct CDR3 sequences; 14% are singletons. The genes are TRBV3-1 and TRBJ2-7, with D perhaps TRBD2 (6 bases). The TCR comes from a woman under 30 with Graves' ophthalmopathy. The sequenced material came from blood. This CDR3 reads CASSQGAGSSYEQYF. The CDR3 bases are TGTGCCAGCAGCCAAGGGGCCGGGAGCTCCTACGAGCAGTACTTC.